This TCR beta chain was sequenced in a study of cytomegalovirus exposure and HLA in healthy donors. This CDR3 spans 15 amino acids. The ends were cut back, 2 bases at V and 4 bases at J, with 12 bases in the middle. Germline CDR1 SGHRS, CDR2 YFSETQ. This clone was seen only a few times. The PCR was carried out with 60 Vbeta primers and 13 Jbeta primers. Authors' processing steps: Roughly 83 million unique TCR beta chains, some 9.9 million of them shared, were counted by a later analysis. Measured with immunoSEQ multiplex PCR; TCRdb has only the in-frame clones, and not every one. The V and J calls and clone size come from that table; D and trimming were worked out from the DNA. The sample contains about 130,000 clones, about four fifths of which appear only once.

This clonotype was obtained from a young man in good health and CMV-seronegative. V gene TRBV5-1 combines with J gene TRBJ1-4, with D hard to call. Material for sequencing was PBMCs. Here the CDR3 DNA reads TGCGCCAGCAGCTTTACACCGGGGTTTAATGAAAAACTGTTTTTT. Translated: CASSFTPGFNEKLFF. Full variable domain (remainder filled in from reference TRBV5-1 and TRBJ1-4): KAGVTQTPRYLIKTRGQQVTLSCSPISGHRSVSWYQQTPGQGLQFLFEYFSETQRNKGNFPGRFSGRQFSNSRSEMNVSTLELGDSALYLCASSFTPGFNEKLFFGSGTQLSVL.